This TCR beta chain is from a study of monozygotic twins with cystic fibrosis. Comments on this clone: No antigen is known for it.

The germline CDR1 and CDR2 sequences are SGHNT and YYREEE (reference sequence). The V and J ends lost 0 bases and 3 bases respectively, with 9 bases between them. The length of the CDR3 is 14 residues. Study-wide points: Low clonality (median roughly 0.0095) suggested a mostly naive repertoire. J usage was most co-twin-similar in 8 of 16 pairs, V in 13. No link emerged between shared CDR3 counts and age, concordance or severity. Unrelated CF individuals shared fewer identical clonotypes than monozygotic CF twins.

The table came from immunoSEQ multiplex PCR; TCRdb's copy has only in-frame clones and leaves some out. The data hold about 36,000 clones, with 85% to 95% observed a single time. The receptor was derived from a boy aged 2 to 9 with cystic fibrosis. The source material was blood. The chain is built from TRBV5-4 and TRBJ1-2; TRBD1 might be the D (5 bases). The CDR3 region has the DNA TGTGCCAGCAGCTTGGCCAGGGTCGACTATGGCTACACCTTC. It yields the protein CASSLARVDYGYTF.